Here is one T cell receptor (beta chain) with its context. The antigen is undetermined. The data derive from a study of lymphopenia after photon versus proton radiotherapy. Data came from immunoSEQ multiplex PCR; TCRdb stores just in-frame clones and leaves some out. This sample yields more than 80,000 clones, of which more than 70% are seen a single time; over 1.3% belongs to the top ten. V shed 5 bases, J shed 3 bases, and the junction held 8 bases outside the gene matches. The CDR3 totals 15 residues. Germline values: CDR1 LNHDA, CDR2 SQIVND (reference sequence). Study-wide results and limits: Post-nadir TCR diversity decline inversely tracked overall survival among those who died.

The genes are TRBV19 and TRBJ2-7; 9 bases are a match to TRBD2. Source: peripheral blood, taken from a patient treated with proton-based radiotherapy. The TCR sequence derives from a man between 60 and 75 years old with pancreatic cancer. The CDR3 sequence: CASSHAEAGGYEQYF. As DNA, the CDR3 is TGTGCCAGTAGTCACGCGGAAGCGGGAGGCTACGAGCAGTACTTC.